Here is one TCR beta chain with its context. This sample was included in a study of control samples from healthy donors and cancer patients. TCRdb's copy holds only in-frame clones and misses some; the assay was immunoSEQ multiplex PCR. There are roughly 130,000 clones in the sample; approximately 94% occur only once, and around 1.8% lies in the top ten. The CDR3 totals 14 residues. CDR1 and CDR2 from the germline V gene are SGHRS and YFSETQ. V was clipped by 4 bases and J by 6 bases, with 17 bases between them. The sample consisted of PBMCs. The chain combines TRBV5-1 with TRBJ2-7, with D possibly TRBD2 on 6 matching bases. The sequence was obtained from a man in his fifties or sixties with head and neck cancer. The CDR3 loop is CASSPGRRELEQYF. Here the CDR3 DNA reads TGCGCCAGCAGCCCGGGACGGAGGGAGCTCGAGCAGTACTTC.